The clone carrying this T cell receptor (beta chain) was seen ten or more times. Its antigen is unknown. The sample comes from a study of human T cells and chemical hapten exposure. The time point was: pre-sensitization, week 0. The sample's treatment: therapeutic diphenylcyclopropenone sensitization with weekly scalp DPC. CDR1 and CDR2 (germline): MDHEN, SYDVKM. V was shortened by 8 bases and J by 3 bases, with 4 bases between the two germline ends. The CDR3 is 11 residues long. TCRdb reprocessed the RACE reads via MiXCR and lists one record per CDR3 protein. The sample carries around 260,000 distinct CDR3 sequences, more than 6.5% recorded once. Study outcomes and limitations: No change in TCRs above 1 in 1000 frequency was produced by DPC sensitization.

This TCR was sampled from a woman in her thirties or forties with alopecia areata. Some clones in this sample may be carry-over from other donors' samples. Specimen: whole blood, collected in connection with sensitization to the hapten diphenylcyclopropenone (DPC). This sequence joins TRBV28 and TRBJ2-2, with D uncertain. CDR3 bases: TGTGCCAGCGGTTACACCGGGGAGCTGTTTTTT. Translation: CASGYTGELFF.